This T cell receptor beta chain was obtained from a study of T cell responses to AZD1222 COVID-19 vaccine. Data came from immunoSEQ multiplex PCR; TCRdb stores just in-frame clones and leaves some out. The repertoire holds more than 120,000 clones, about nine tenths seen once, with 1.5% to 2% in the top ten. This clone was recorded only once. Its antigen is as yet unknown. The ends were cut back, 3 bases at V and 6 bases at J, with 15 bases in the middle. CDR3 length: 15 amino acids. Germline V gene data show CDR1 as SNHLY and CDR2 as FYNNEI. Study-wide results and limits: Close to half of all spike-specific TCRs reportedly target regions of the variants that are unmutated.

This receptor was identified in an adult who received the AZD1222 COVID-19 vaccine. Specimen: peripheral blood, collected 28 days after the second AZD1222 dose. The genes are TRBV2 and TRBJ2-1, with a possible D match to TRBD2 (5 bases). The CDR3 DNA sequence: TGTGCCAGCAGTGATTCTGAGGGTGCCGGCAATGAGCAGTTCTTC. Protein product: CASSDSEGAGNEQFF.